This record concerns one T cell receptor (beta chain) sequence. Its antigen is not known. TCRdb's table, derived via immunoSEQ multiplex PCR, lists solely in-frame clones and lacks some. Altogether 130,000 to 150,000 clones are present, about 86% being singletons, with the ten largest covering over 4.5%. This CDR3 is 15 amino acids long. Germline-derived CDR1 and CDR2 are LGHDT and YNNKEL (reference sequence). Trimming pared 0 bases from V and 2 bases from J, leaving 11 bases between. The data were taken from a study of T cell responses to AZD1222 COVID-19 vaccine. Study findings and constraints: Regions left unmutated in variants are reportedly the target of nearly half of spike-specific TCRs.

The sequence was collected from an adult who received the AZD1222 COVID-19 vaccine. Sequenced material: peripheral blood, taken 28 days after the second AZD1222 dose. This chain links TRBV3-1 (or the pseudogene TRBV3-2) with TRBJ2-7; D may be TRBD2 (6 bases). As DNA, the CDR3 is TGTGCCAGCAGCCAAGAGGGTCGGGGGACCTACGAGCAGTACTTC. It translates to CASSQEGRGTYEQYF.